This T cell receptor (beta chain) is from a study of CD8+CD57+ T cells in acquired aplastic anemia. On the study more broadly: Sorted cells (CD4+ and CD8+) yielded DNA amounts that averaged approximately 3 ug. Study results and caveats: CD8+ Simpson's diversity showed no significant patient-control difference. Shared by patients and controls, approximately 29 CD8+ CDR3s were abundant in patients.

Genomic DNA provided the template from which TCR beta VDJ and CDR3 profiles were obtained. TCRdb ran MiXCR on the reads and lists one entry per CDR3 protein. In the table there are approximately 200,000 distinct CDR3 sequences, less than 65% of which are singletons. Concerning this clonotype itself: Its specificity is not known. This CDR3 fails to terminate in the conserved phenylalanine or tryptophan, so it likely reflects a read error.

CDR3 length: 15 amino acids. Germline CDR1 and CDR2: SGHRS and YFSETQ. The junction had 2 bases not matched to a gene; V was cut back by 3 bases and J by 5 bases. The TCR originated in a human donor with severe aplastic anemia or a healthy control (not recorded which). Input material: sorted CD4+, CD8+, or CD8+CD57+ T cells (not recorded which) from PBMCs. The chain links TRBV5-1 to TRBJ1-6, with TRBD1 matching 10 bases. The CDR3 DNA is TGCGCCAGCAGCTGGGGGACAGGGGATAATTCACCCCTCCACATT. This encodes CASSWGTGDNSPLHI.